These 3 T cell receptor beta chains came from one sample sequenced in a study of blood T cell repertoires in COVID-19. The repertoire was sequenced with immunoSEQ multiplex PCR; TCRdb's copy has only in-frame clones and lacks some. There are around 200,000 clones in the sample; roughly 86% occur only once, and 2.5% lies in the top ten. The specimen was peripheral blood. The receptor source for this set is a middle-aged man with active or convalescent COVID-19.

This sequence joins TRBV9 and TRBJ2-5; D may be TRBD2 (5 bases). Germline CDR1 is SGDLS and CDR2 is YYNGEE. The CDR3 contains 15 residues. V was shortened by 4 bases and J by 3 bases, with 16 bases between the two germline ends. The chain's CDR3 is CASSSGASLEETQYF. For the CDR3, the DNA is TGTGCCAGCAGCTCTGGCGCTAGCCTAGAAGAGACCCAGTACTTC.

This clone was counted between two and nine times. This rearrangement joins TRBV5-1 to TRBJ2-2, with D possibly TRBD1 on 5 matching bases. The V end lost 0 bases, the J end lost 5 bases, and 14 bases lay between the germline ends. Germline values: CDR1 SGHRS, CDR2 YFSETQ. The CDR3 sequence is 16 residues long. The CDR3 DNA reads TGCGCCAGCAGCTTGGCAAGGGGCGCCAGTACCGGGGAGCTGTTTTTT. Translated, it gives CASSLARGASTGELFF.

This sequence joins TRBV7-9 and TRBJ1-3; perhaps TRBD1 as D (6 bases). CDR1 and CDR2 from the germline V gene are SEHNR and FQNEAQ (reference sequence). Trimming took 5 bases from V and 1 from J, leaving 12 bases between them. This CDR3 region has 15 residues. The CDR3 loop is CASSNSGESGNTIYF. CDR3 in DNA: TGTGCCAGCAGCAATTCAGGGGAATCTGGAAACACCATATATTTT.